This T cell receptor (beta chain) is from a study of blood T cell repertoires in COVID-19. The protocol was immunoSEQ multiplex PCR, while the TCRdb copy is restricted to in-frame clones and leaves out a portion. Among more than 350,000 clones, roughly 90% were seen once, and the ten largest hold about 3%. As to this clone: The sample holds other DNA sequences that translate to the same CDR3.

Seattle researchers signed up patients amid active infection and tracked them longitudinally. V lost 3 bases to trimming and J lost 4 bases, with 7 bases between them. The CDR3 loop spans 13 amino acids. The genes are TRBV12-3 or TRBV12-4 and TRBJ2-1; no definite D call. Specimen: peripheral blood. The clonotype originates from a woman in her 30s with COVID-19, enrolled during active disease. The CDR3 is CASSLASYNEQFF. CDR3 nucleotides: TGTGCCAGCAGTTTGGCCAGTTACAATGAGCAGTTCTTC.